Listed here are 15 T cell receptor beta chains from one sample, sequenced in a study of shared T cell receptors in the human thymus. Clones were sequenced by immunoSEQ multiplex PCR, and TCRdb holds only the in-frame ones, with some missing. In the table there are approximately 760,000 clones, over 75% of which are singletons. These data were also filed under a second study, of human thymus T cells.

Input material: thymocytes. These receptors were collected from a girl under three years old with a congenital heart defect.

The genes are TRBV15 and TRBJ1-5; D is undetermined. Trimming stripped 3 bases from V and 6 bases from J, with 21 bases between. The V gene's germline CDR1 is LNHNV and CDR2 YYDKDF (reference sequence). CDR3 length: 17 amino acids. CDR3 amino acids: CATSRFRLRGNGQPQHF. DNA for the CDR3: TGTGCCACCAGCAGGTTTAGGCTGCGGGGTAACGGTCAGCCCCAGCATTTT.

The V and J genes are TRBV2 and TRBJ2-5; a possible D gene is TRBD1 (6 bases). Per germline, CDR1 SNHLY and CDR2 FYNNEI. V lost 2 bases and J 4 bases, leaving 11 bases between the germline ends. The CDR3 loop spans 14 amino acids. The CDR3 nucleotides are TGTGCCAGCAGTGAACAGGGGAAAATAGAGACCCAGTACTTC. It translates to CASSEQGKIETQYF.

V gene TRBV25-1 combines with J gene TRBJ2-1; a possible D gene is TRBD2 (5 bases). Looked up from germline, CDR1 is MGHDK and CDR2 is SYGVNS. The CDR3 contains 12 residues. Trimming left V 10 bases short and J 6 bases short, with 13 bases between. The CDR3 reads CATLEGSNEQFF. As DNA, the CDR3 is TGTGCCACCTTAGAGGGTTCCAATGAGCAGTTCTTC.

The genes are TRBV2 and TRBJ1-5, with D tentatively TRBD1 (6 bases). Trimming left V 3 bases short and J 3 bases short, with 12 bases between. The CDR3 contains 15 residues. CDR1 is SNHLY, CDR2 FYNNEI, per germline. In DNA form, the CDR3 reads TGTGCCAGCAGTGATAAGGGGGGGGACAATCAGCCCCAGCATTTT. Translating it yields CASSDKGGDNQPQHF.

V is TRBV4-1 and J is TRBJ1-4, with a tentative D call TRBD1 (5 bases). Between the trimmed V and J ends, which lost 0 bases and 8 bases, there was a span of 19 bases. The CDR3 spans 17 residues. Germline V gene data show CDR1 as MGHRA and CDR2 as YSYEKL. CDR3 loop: CASSQERAGPDGEKLFF. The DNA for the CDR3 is TGCGCCAGCAGCCAAGAAAGAGCGGGACCGGACGGAGAAAAACTGTTTTTT.

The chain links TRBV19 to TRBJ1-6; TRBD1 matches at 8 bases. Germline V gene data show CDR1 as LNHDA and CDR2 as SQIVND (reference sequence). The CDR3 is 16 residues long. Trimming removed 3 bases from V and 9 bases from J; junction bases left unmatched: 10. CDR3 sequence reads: CASSILGQGGSSPLHF. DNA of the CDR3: TGTGCCAGTAGTATCCTCGGACAGGGAGGGAGTTCACCCCTCCACTTT. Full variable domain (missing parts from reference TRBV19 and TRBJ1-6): DGGITQSPKYLFRKEGQNVTLSCEQNLNHDAMYWYRQDPGQGLRLIYYSQIVNDFQKGDIAEGYSVSREKKESFPLTVTSAQKNPTAFYLCASSILGQGGSSPLHFGNGTRLTVT.

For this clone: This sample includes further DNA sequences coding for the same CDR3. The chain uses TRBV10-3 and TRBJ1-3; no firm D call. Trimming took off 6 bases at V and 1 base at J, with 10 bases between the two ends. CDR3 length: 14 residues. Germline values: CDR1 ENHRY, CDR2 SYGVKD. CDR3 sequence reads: CAISSGGSGNTIYF. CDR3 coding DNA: TGTGCCATCAGCTCAGGAGGATCTGGAAACACCATATATTTT.

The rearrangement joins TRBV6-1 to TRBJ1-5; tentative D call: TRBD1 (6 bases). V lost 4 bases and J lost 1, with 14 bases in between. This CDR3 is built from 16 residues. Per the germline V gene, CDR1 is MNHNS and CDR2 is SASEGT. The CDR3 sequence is CASSARDIRSNQPQHF. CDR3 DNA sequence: TGTGCCAGCAGTGCCCGGGACATTCGGAGCAATCAGCCCCAGCATTTT.

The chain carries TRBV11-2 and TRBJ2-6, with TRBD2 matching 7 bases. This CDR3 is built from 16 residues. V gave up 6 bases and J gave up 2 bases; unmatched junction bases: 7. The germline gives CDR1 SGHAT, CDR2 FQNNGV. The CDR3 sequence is CASSSAAGAGANVLTF. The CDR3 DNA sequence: TGTGCCAGCAGTTCGGCGGCGGGGGCTGGGGCCAACGTCCTGACTTTC.

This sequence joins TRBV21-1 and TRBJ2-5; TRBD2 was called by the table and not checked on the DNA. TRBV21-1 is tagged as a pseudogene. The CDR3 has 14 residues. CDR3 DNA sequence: TGTGCCAGCAGCAACACGGGGAACCAAGAGACCCAGTACTTC. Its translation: CASSNTGNQETQYF.

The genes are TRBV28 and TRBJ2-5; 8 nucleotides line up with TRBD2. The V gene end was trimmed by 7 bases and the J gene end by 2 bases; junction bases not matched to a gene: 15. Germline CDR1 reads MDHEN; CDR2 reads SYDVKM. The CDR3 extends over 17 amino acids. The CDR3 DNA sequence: TGTGCCAGCACTAACGGGCGGGGGGCCCAGACACAAGAGACCCAGTACTTC. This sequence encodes CASTNGRGAQTQETQYF.

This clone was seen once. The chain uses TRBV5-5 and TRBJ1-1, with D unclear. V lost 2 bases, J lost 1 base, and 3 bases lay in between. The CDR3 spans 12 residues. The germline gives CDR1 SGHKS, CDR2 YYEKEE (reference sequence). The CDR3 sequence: CASSFRNTEAFF. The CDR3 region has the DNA TGTGCCAGCAGCTTCAGGAACACTGAAGCTTTCTTT.

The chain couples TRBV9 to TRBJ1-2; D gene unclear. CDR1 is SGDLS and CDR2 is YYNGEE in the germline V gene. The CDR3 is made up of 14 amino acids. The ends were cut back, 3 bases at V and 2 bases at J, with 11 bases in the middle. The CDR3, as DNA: TGTGCCAGCAGCGCTCGGGGTCCCAACTATGGCTACACCTTC. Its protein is CASSARGPNYGYTF.

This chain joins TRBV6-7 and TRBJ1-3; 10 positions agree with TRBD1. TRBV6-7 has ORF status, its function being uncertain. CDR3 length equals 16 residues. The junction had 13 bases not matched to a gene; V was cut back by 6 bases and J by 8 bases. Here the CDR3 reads CASRHPVRDRGYTIYF. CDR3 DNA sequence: TGTGCCAGCAGACATCCCGTCCGGGACAGGGGATACACCATATATTTT.

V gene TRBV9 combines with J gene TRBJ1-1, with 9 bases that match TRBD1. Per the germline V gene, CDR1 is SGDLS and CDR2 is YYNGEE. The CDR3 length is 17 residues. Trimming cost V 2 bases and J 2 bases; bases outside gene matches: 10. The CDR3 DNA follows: TGTGCCAGCAGCGTGAGGGGGACAGGGCCGGTTAACACTGAAGCTTTCTTT. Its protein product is CASSVRGTGPVNTEAFF.